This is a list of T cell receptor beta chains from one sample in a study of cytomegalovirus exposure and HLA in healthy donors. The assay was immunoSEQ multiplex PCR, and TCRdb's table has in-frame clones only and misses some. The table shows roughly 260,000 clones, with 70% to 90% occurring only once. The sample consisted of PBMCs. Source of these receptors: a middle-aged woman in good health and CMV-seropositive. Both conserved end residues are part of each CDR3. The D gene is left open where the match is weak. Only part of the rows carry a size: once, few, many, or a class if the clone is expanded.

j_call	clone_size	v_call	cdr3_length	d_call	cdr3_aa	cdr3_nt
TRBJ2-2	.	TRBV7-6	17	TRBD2	CASRPSTGTRSSGELFF	TGTGCCAGCAGGCCATCAACCGGGACTAGGAGCTCGGGGGAGCTGTTTTTT
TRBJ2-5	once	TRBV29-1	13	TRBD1	CSVEPTGEETQYF	TGCAGCGTTGAACCCACAGGGGAAGAGACCCAGTACTTC
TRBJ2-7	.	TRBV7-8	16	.	CASSFYGGDWVGEQYF	TGTGCCAGCAGCTTTTACGGCGGGGATTGGGTGGGCGAGCAGTACTTC
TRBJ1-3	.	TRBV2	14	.	CASRGVTAGNTIYF	TGTGCCAGCAGGGGTGTGACAGCTGGAAACACCATATATTTT
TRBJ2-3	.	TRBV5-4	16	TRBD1	CASSPGTGGNTDTQYF	TGTGCCAGCAGCCCGGGGACAGGGGGGAACACAGATACGCAGTATTTT
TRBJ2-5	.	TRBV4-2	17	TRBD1	CASSQGGRTGGQETQYF	TGTGCCAGCAGCCAGGGGGGGAGGACAGGGGGCCAAGAGACCCAGTACTTC
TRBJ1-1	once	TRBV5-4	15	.	CASSLGPDRNTEAFF	TGTGCCAGCAGCTTGGGACCCGACAGAAACACTGAAGCTTTCTTT
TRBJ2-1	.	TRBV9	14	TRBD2	CASSAAGGYNEQFF	TGTGCCAGCAGCGCAGCGGGGGGCTACAATGAGCAGTTCTTC
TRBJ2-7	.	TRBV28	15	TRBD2	CASSLRLGRVYEQYF	TGTGCCAGCAGTTTACGTCTCGGGAGGGTCTACGAGCAGTACTTC
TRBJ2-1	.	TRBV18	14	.	CASSPAWAYNEQFF	TGTGCCAGCTCACCGGCATGGGCGTACAATGAGCAGTTCTTC
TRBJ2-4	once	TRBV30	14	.	CAWSVRGGSQFQYF	TGTGCCTGGAGTGTACGAGGCGGGTCCCAATTTCAGTACTTC
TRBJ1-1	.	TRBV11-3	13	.	CASSFTTNTEAFF	TGTGCCAGCAGCTTTACAACGAACACTGAAGCTTTCTTT
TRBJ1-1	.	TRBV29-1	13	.	CSVAARENTEAFF	TGCAGCGTTGCGGCCAGGGAGAACACTGAAGCTTTCTTT
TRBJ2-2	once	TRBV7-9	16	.	CSSSLILAANTGELFF	TGTTCCAGCAGCTTAATTTTAGCGGCTAACACCGGGGAGCTGTTTTTT
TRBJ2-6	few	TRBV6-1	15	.	CASSQEGAGANVLTF	TGTGCCAGCAGCCAAGAGGGGGCTGGGGCCAACGTCCTGACTTTC
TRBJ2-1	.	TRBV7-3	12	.	CASSAYNNEQFF	TGTGCCAGCAGCGCCTATAACAATGAGCAGTTCTTC
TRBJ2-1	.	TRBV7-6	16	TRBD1	CASSVRYGTGGNEQFF	TGTGCCAGCAGCGTTAGGTATGGGACAGGGGGCAATGAGCAGTTCTTC
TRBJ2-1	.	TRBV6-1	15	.	CASSKDSAAINEQFF	TGTGCCAGCAGCAAAGACTCTGCGGCAATCAATGAGCAGTTCTTC
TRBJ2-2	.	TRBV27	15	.	CASSLSRQVPGELFF	TGTGCCAGCAGTTTATCCCGACAGGTACCCGGGGAGCTGTTTTTT
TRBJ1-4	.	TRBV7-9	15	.	CASSLGFGGNEKLFF	TGTGCCAGCAGCTTAGGTTTCGGGGGTAATGAAAAACTGTTTTTT
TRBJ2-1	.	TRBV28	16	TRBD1	CASTLLPGQGDNEQFF	TGTGCCAGCACCCTACTACCGGGACAGGGAGACAATGAGCAGTTCTTC
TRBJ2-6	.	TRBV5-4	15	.	CASSIDTSGANVLTF	TGTGCCAGCAGCATAGACACCTCTGGGGCCAACGTCCTGACTTTC
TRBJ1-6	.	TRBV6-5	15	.	CASSYSTVWNSPLHF	TGTGCCAGCAGTTACTCAACGGTCTGGAATTCACCCCTCCACTTT
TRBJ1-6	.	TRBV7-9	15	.	CASSFGISYNSPLHF	TGTGCCAGCAGCTTCGGGATCTCCTATAATTCACCCCTCCACTTT
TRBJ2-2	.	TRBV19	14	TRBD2	CASSPREGPGELFF	TGTGCCAGTAGTCCCAGGGAGGGACCCGGGGAGCTGTTTTTT
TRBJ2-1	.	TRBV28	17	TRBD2	CASSLTTSGRAYNEQFF	TGTGCCAGCAGTTTAACGACTAGCGGGAGGGCCTACAATGAGCAGTTCTTC